The 14 T cell receptor beta chains in this list originate from one sample, sequenced in a study of blood T cell repertoires in COVID-19. Produced via immunoSEQ multiplex PCR; TCRdb's table is partial and in-frame only. The sample lists just under 150,000 clones, around nine tenths occurring once. Sequencing input: peripheral blood. All receptors come from a woman in her fifties or sixties with active or convalescent COVID-19.

This clone was seen a few times. The J gene is TRBJ2-2, the V gene TRBV18, with 10 nucleotides matching TRBD2. CDR1 KGHSH and CDR2 LQKENI come from the germline V gene. The V gene end was trimmed by 3 bases and the J gene end by 4 bases; junction bases not matched to a gene: 8. The CDR3 runs to 17 residues. DNA of the CDR3: TGTGCCAGCTCACCGAGGCTAGCGGGAGACGGCACCGGGGAGCTGTTTTTT. Translated: CASSPRLAGDGTGELFF.

The V and J genes are TRBV9 and TRBJ1-3; D might be TRBD1 (5 bases). Trimming shortened V by 3 bases and J by 0 bases, and 10 bases separated the two germline ends. The CDR3 totals 15 residues. CDR1 is SGDLS, CDR2 YYNGEE, per germline. Here the CDR3 DNA reads TGTGCCAGCAGCGCGTCAGGGCTCTCTGGAAACACCATATATTTT. Translated: CASSASGLSGNTIYF.

The rearrangement links TRBV3-1 (or the pseudogene TRBV3-2) to TRBJ2-1; D is possibly TRBD2 (6 bases). This CDR3 spans 16 amino acids. CDR1 and CDR2 (germline): LGHDT, YNNKEL (reference sequence). The V gene lost 4 bases and the J gene lost 0 bases, with 13 bases spanning the gap. CDR3 region: CASSRGGGVSYNEQFF. In DNA, the CDR3 is TGTGCCAGCAGCCGGGGTGGCGGGGTCTCCTACAATGAGCAGTTCTTC.

The chain joins TRBV4-1 to TRBJ1-2; D unresolved. This CDR3 is built from 15 residues. Germline lookup yields CDR1 MGHRA and CDR2 YSYEKL. Trimming pared 0 bases from V and 4 bases from J, leaving 12 bases between. CDR3 DNA sequence: TGCGCCAGCAGCCAAGAGCGGGCATACAGCTATGGCTACACCTTC. Translation: CASSQERAYSYGYTF.

The chain is built from TRBV24-1 and TRBJ1-1; TRBD1 might be the D (6 bases). Germline values: CDR1 KGHDR, CDR2 SFDVKD. Trimming cost V 3 bases and J 7 bases, with 14 bases left between them. CDR3 size: 14 residues. The CDR3 bases are TGTGCCACCAGTGATCCCTCTACAGGGAGTGAAGCTTTCTTT. The encoded protein is CATSDPSTGSEAFF.

The chain links TRBV5-5 to TRBJ2-3, with 12 bases lining up with TRBD2. Germline CDR1 is SGHKS and CDR2 is YYEKEE (reference sequence). The CDR3 extends over 15 amino acids. V shed 4 bases, J shed 4 bases, and the junction held 4 bases outside the gene matches. CDR3: CASSRGLAGSDTQYF. CDR3 DNA: TGTGCCAGCAGCCGGGGACTAGCGGGCTCAGATACGCAGTATTTT.

The chain employs TRBV11-2 and TRBJ1-3, with TRBD1 matching 7 bases. Germline-derived CDR1 and CDR2 are SGHAT and FQNNGV. This CDR3 spans 18 amino acids. J was trimmed by 4 bases and V by 5 bases; bases with no gene match: 17. The CDR3 DNA sequence: TGTGCCAGCAGCCCATTGGACAGGCCTGTACGGTCGGGAAACACCATATATTTT. Amino acids: CASSPLDRPVRSGNTIYF.

The V gene is TRBV9, the J gene TRBJ1-2, with D maybe TRBD1 (5 bases). The CDR3 extends over 14 amino acids. Trimming left V 0 bases short and J 4 bases short, with 10 bases between. In germline, CDR1 is SGDLS, CDR2 YYNGEE. CDR3: CASSVDGGFYGYTF. The CDR3 DNA reads as TGTGCCAGCAGCGTAGACGGGGGATTCTATGGCTACACCTTC.

This chain uses TRBV5-1 with TRBJ2-3; weak D call: TRBD1 (6 bases). This CDR3 is built from 17 residues. Germline CDR1 and CDR2: SGHRS and YFSETQ. V gave up 3 bases and J gave up 1 base, with 18 bases separating them. CDR3 protein: CASSSSVTGSGTDTQYF. The DNA of the CDR3 is TGCGCCAGCAGCTCATCCGTCACAGGGAGTGGCACAGATACGCAGTATTTT.

The CDR3 here is CASSQQGYEQYF. Here the CDR3 DNA reads TGTGCCAGCAGCCAACAGGGCTACGAGCAGTACTTC. The gene calls are TRBV7-8 and TRBJ2-7; D might be TRBD1 (6 bases). The V gene's germline CDR1 is SGHVS and CDR2 FQNEAQ. V dropped 5 bases and J dropped 3 bases, with 8 bases sitting between them. The CDR3 has 12 residues. The variable domain in full, with the rest retrieved from reference TRBV7-8 and TRBJ2-7, is GAGVSQSPRYKVAKRGQDVALRCDPISGHVSLFWYQQALGQGPEFLTYFQNEAQLDKSGLPSDRFFAERPEGSVSTLKIQRTQQEDSAVYLCASSQQGYEQYFGPGTRLTVT.

This rearrangement joins TRBV24-1 to TRBJ2-1; TRBD1 matches 8 bases. CDR3 size: 20 residues. Germline loops: CDR1 KGHDR, CDR2 SFDVKD. The V and J ends lost 5 bases and 0 bases, in that order; junction bases with no gene match: 17. The CDR3: CATSGRTGGDGPSSYNEQFF. CDR3 nucleotides: TGTGCCACCAGTGGTAGAACAGGGGGAGATGGCCCCAGCTCCTACAATGAGCAGTTCTTC.

This chain uses TRBV5-1 with TRBJ2-3; D is uncertain. The CDR3 sequence is 16 residues long. Germline CDR1 SGHRS, CDR2 YFSETQ. The V end lost 0 bases, the J end lost 1 base, and 12 bases lay between the germline ends. The CDR3 DNA reads as TGCGCCAGCAGCTTGGCCAACCAGGCCGGCACAGATACGCAGTATTTT. As protein: CASSLANQAGTDTQYF.

The chain links TRBV11-3 to TRBJ2-7, with 7 nucleotides matching TRBD2. Germline V gene sequence: CDR1 SGHNT, CDR2 YENEEA. The V gene end was trimmed by 2 bases and the J gene end by 0 bases; junction bases not matched to a gene: 1. The CDR3 extends over 14 amino acids. The CDR3: CASSLSGNSYEQYF. The DNA of the CDR3 is TGTGCCAGCAGCTTAAGCGGGAACTCCTACGAGCAGTACTTC.

V usage is TRBV9 and J usage is TRBJ2-2, with 9 bases lining up with TRBD1. This CDR3 is 17 amino acids long. CDR1 and CDR2 (germline): SGDLS, YYNGEE. Unmatched junction bases numbered 14, after V lost 4 bases and J lost 7 bases. CDR3 nucleotide sequence: TGTGCCAGCAGCCTTGAGGCGGGACAGGGAGGAGGCGGGGAGCTGTTTTTT. Translated: CASSLEAGQGGGGELFF.